Presented here are 5 T cell receptor beta chains from one specimen sequenced in a study of cytomegalovirus exposure and HLA in healthy donors. Both 60 Vbeta primers and 13 Jbeta primers went into the PCR. Repertoires were generated with immunoSEQ multiplex PCR, while TCRdb's copy carries only in-frame clones and drops some. In the table there are 200,000 or so clones, 65% to 80% of which are singletons. The material sequenced was PBMCs. These receptor sequences come from a man between 40 and 49 years old in good health and CMV-seronegative.

The chain uses TRBV27 and TRBJ1-1; D not certain. The CDR3 spans 15 residues. CDR1 and CDR2 from the germline V gene are MNHEY and SMNVEV (reference sequence). Trimming cost V 5 bases and J 5 bases, with 18 bases left between them. As DNA, the CDR3 is TGTGCCAGCAGTCTCGTCGGGAGCGTTCGGACTGAAGCTTTCTTT. The encoded protein is CASSLVGSVRTEAFF.

The V call is TRBV19, the J call TRBJ2-1; D gene unclear. The ends were cut back, 7 bases at V and 7 bases at J, with 11 bases in the middle. CDR1 LNHDA and CDR2 SQIVND come from the germline V gene (reference sequence). The CDR3 extends over 12 amino acids. In DNA, the CDR3 is TGTGCCAGTACCTCGCATCTAAATGAGCAGTTCTTC. Translating it yields CASTSHLNEQFF.

This clone was observed once. The chain carries TRBV7-8 and TRBJ2-4; D is possibly TRBD2 (8 bases). From germline, CDR1 is SGHVS and CDR2 FQNEAQ. Trimming took 2 bases from V and 3 from J, leaving 14 bases between them. There are 16 residues in the CDR3. The CDR3 region has the DNA TGTGCCAGCAGCTTACGGGAGGGGGCGTACAAAAACATTCAGTACTTC. It encodes CASSLREGAYKNIQYF.

The V gene is TRBV27, the J gene TRBJ2-7; 8 bases align to TRBD1. The V gene's germline CDR1 is MNHEY and CDR2 SMNVEV (reference sequence). The CDR3 runs to 15 residues. V lost 5 bases, J lost 0 bases, and 6 bases stayed unmatched. CDR3 amino acids: CASSPRQGSSYEQYF. In DNA, the CDR3 is TGTGCCAGCAGTCCCCGACAGGGGAGCTCCTACGAGCAGTACTTC.

This chain links TRBV11-3 with TRBJ2-2; possibly TRBD1 for D (5 bases). This CDR3 region has 13 residues. The V end lost 5 bases, the J end lost 3 bases, and 7 bases lay between the germline ends. Germline V gene sequence: CDR1 SGHNT, CDR2 YENEEA. CDR3 sequence reads: CASSQGDTGELFF. CDR3 coding DNA: TGTGCCAGCAGCCAGGGTGACACCGGGGAGCTGTTTTTT.